Listed here is a single T cell receptor beta chain. No antigen is known for it. The data were taken from a study of graft-versus-host responses after intestinal transplantation. For the study at large: Anti-thymocyte globulin served as induction for all recipients, who then took tacrolimus and steroids for roughly 3 years. Notes on the study in general: GvH clones turned up in recipient marrow; some had shown up first in ileum or blood.

V dropped 5 bases and J dropped 4; count of bases not matched to a gene: 10. Looked up from germline, CDR1 is SGDLS and CDR2 is YYNGEE. The CDR3 runs to 15 residues. Generated by immunoSEQ multiplex PCR, the TCRdb table keeps only in-frame clones and is missing some. The profile shows over 80,000 clones, roughly 91% of them singletons. The clonotype originates from a human donor who was the organ donor for an intestinal transplant. The V and J genes are TRBV9 and TRBJ1-2, with 8 positions matching TRBD1. The sample in question was unstimulated CD4+ T cells sorted from spleen or lymph node cells, obtained before transplant. CDR3 sequence: CASRHSGGAGYGYTF. CDR3 nucleotide sequence: TGTGCCAGCAGACACTCAGGGGGCGCAGGCTATGGCTACACCTTC.